This entry is about one TCR beta chain. What it binds is not known. This record belongs to a study of T cell responses to AZD1222 COVID-19 vaccine. Study-level information: Second-dose timings of about 4 or about 12 weeks were pooled. The study's findings and limits: Sampled repertoires all dated from after the peak T cell response. Regions left unmutated in variants are reportedly the target of nearly half of spike-specific TCRs. Baseline testing showed seropositivity in only 6 or 7 AZD1222 recipients.

Here immunoSEQ multiplex PCR was the method, and the copy in TCRdb shows in-frame clones only, minus some. This sample has about 150,000 clones, with around nine tenths found just once. Germline CDR1 and CDR2: SGHTA and FQGNSA. The J segment lost 7 bases and the V segment lost 4 bases, leaving 7 bases of the junction unmatched. This CDR3 has 14 amino acids. This clonotype originated in an adult in good health. The sequencing used peripheral blood, collected on day 0 of AZD1222 vaccination. This rearrangement joins TRBV7-2 to TRBJ2-1; 7 bases fit TRBD2. Here the CDR3 reads CASSSGWGGNEQFF. The CDR3 coding sequence is TGTGCCAGCAGCTCAGGGTGGGGGGGGAATGAGCAGTTCTTC.